A single sample is the source of the 13 T cell receptor beta chains below, sequenced in a study of T-cell reconstitution after alpha-beta-depleted transplantation in children. This sample's TCRbeta library carried unique molecular identifier barcodes. Via MiXCR, TCRdb re-called the PCR reads, giving one row per CDR3 protein. This sample has around 700,000 distinct CDR3 sequences, with around 14% found just once. Sequenced material: PBMCs, taken before TCRalphabeta/CD19-depleted stem cell transplant. The origin of the receptors is a girl aged 2 to 10 with congenital amegakaryocytic thrombocytopenia, due to receive a stem cell transplant.

The gene calls are TRBV20-1 and TRBJ2-7; D call uncertain. The ends were cut back, 4 bases at V and 4 bases at J, with 8 bases in the middle. Germline CDR1 reads DFQATT; CDR2 reads SNEGSKA (reference sequence). The CDR3 sequence is 11 residues long. The CDR3 sequence: CSATASYEQYF. The CDR3 DNA sequence: TGCAGTGCTACCGCGTCTTACGAGCAGTACTTC.

The table lists this clonotype with a few counts. The J gene is TRBJ2-1, the V gene TRBV12-3 or TRBV12-4, with D perhaps matching TRBD2 (5 bases). The CDR3 totals 16 residues. The V and J ends lost 0 bases and 7 bases respectively, with 16 bases between them. The CDR3 loop is CASSLASSRRVNEQFF. The CDR3 region has the DNA TGTGCCAGCAGTTTAGCTTCTAGCCGTAGAGTGAATGAGCAGTTCTTC.

This clonotype was seen repeatedly, ten times or more. As DNA, the CDR3 is TGCGCCAGCAGCCAAGTTAGGCGGGAGCGGGGCAATGAGCAGTTCTTC. Protein: CASSQVRRERGNEQFF. The chain joins TRBV4-1 to TRBJ2-1, with 7 bases identical to TRBD2. The ends lost 1 base at V and 6 bases at J; junction bases unmatched: 9. The CDR3 runs to 16 residues. CDR1 is MGHRA and CDR2 is YSYEKL in the germline V gene.

This clonotype was counted ten times or more. This chain joins TRBV20-1 and TRBJ2-3; 9 bases map to TRBD1. The CDR3 runs to 15 residues. The trim removed 5 bases at V and 7 bases at J, leaving 13 bases unmatched. Germline-derived CDR1 and CDR2 are DFQATT and SNEGSKA (reference sequence). CDR3 region: CSARLPGTGRYTQYF. Here the CDR3 DNA reads TGCAGTGCTCGTTTACCAGGGACAGGGAGATATACGCAGTATTTT.

This clonotype came up many times. The rearrangement uses TRBV29-1 and TRBJ2-5; D may be TRBD2 (5 bases). Germline CDR1 reads SQVTM; CDR2 reads ANQGSEA. Trimming left V 4 bases short and J 5 bases short, with 11 bases between. This CDR3 region has 12 residues. The CDR3: CSVGPSMETQYF. CDR3 coding DNA: TGCAGCGTTGGTCCTAGCATGGAGACCCAGTACTTC.

The DNA of the CDR3 is TGTGCCAGCTCCACGGACGGGTCCTACGAGCAGTACTTC. As protein: CASSTDGSYEQYF. The chain employs TRBV27 and TRBJ2-7; D uncertain. Trimming took 8 bases from V and 1 from J, leaving 12 bases between them. The CDR3 is 13 residues long. CDR1 is MNHEY, CDR2 SMNVEV, per germline (reference sequence).

This clonotype showed up just a few times. The CDR3 nucleotides read TGTGCCAGCAGCGTAGGTGGGACGAACAATGAGCAGTTCTTC. Its protein product is CASSVGGTNNEQFF. The V and J genes are TRBV9 and TRBJ2-1; D tentatively reads TRBD1 or TRBD2 (5 bases each). V was pared by 0 bases and J by 5 bases, with 9 bases between. The CDR3 is 14 residues long. The germline V gene encodes CDR1 SGDLS and CDR2 YYNGEE.

The rearrangement links TRBV5-1 to TRBJ1-4, with D maybe TRBD1 (5 bases). The V gene lost 0 bases and the J gene lost 10 bases, with 19 bases spanning the gap. Germline CDR1 reads SGHRS; CDR2 reads YFSETQ. The CDR3 totals 16 residues. The CDR3 loop is CASSLASPRGLGKLFF. In nucleotides, the CDR3 is TGCGCCAGCAGCTTGGCCTCCCCACGGGGGTTGGGAAAACTGTTTTTT.

The V call is TRBV12-3 or TRBV12-4, the J call TRBJ1-1; no clear D gene. There are 13 residues in the CDR3. With 9 bases removed from V and 3 bases from J, the gap between germline ends came to 14 bases. CDR3: CASGRREDTEAFF. CDR3 in DNA: TGTGCCAGTGGAAGGAGGGAGGACACTGAAGCTTTCTTT.

This clonotype was counted only a few times. CDR3 sequence reads: CASSLVEGTPYDYGYTF. CDR3 DNA: TGTGCCAGCAGCTTGGTCGAGGGGACCCCCTATGACTATGGCTACACCTTC. The chain carries TRBV5-6 and TRBJ1-2, with D perhaps TRBD1 (5 bases). Germline V gene lookup returns CDR1 SGHDT and CDR2 YYEEEE. The CDR3 sequence is 17 residues long. With 0 bases removed from V and 3 bases from J, the gap between germline ends came to 18 bases.

This clonotype was recorded many times. The chain couples TRBV27 to TRBJ2-3, with 7 bases fitting TRBD1. This CDR3 spans 16 amino acids. V dropped 5 bases and J dropped 4; count of bases not matched to a gene: 12. In germline, CDR1 is MNHEY, CDR2 SMNVEV (reference sequence). The CDR3 region has the DNA TGTGCCAGCAGTCCCATACAGGGGCGACAGGCAGATACGCAGTATTTT. It yields the protein CASSPIQGRQADTQYF.

This clonotype was observed a handful of times. This rearrangement joins TRBV29-1 to TRBJ2-2; a possible D gene is TRBD1 (5 bases). Deletions cut 4 bases from V and 0 bases from J, with 18 bases between. CDR1 is SQVTM and CDR2 is ANQGSEA in the germline V gene. CDR3 length: 17 residues. The CDR3 is CSVAQGGWSANTGELFF. CDR3 in DNA: TGCAGCGTTGCGCAGGGCGGCTGGAGCGCGAACACCGGGGAGCTGTTTTTT.

On this clonotype: A read error may explain this, as a much larger clone is one base away. V gene TRBV29-1 combines with J gene TRBJ2-1, with TRBD2 identical over 9 bases. Looked up from germline, CDR1 is SQVTM and CDR2 is ANQGSEA. This CDR3 is 13 amino acids long. The CDR3 DNA follows: TGCATCGTGACTAGCGGCCCCTACAATGAGCAGTTCTTC. Encoded protein: CIVTSGPYNEQFF.